These T cell receptor beta chains were read from a single sample in a study of OX40 agonist ivuxolimab in advanced cancers. Only in-frame clones appear in the TCRdb table, and some are missing; sequencing was by immunoSEQ multiplex PCR. Here the sample spans about 83,000 clones, about 88% being singletons. Sequences were derived from CD4+ or CD8+ T cells sorted from blood, sampled in a trial of the OX40 agonist ivuxolimab. Receptors originate from an adult with an advanced solid tumor such as melanoma, head and neck, liver or kidney cancer. CDR3s include the opening cysteine and the closing phenylalanine or tryptophan. Each record gives: J gene, D gene, clone size, V gene, CDR3 protein, CDR3 DNA. The D gene is left open where the match is weak. The size of a clone is reported for some rows only, either as once, few or many, or as a class for expanded clones.

TRBJ2-1 TRBD1 few TRBV15 CATLDGQGGFNEQFF TGTGCCACCCTAGACGGACAGGGGGGTTTCAATGAGCAGTTCTTC
TRBJ1-2 NA NA TRBV27 CASGRGGDGYTF TGTGCCAGCGGACGGGGCGGGGATGGCTACACCTTC
TRBJ2-3 NA NA TRBV6-4 CASSKEAGSTDTQYF TGTGCCAGCAGTAAGGAAGCCGGTAGCACAGATACGCAGTATTTT
TRBJ1-2 NA NA TRBV20-1 CSAAPNYGYTF TGCAGTGCTGCGCCTAACTATGGCTACACCTTC
TRBJ2-7 TRBD1 few TRBV19 CASSTSEMGQGTIPYEQYF TGTGCCAGTAGTACTTCCGAAATGGGACAGGGGACAATCCCTTACGAGCAGTACTTC
TRBJ2-1 NA NA TRBV5-1 CASSLVGGSSSYNEQFF TGCGCCAGCAGCTTGGTAGGCGGGTCGAGCTCCTACAATGAGCAGTTCTTC
TRBJ2-3 NA NA TRBV30 CAWATQGSSPAPSQYF TGTGCCTGGGCTACCCAGGGCAGTTCCCCGGCCCCCTCTCAGTATTTT
TRBJ2-2 NA NA TRBV7-7 CASSLVGAGELFF TGTGCCAGCAGCTTAGTCGGGGCCGGGGAGCTGTTTTTT
TRBJ2-5 NA NA TRBV6-1 CASNLDRTQETQYF TGTGCCAGCAACCTAGACAGGACTCAAGAGACCCAGTACTTC
TRBJ2-7 TRBD1 NA TRBV7-2 CASSSQTGIYEQYF TGTGCCAGCAGCTCTCAGACAGGGATCTACGAGCAGTACTTC
TRBJ2-6 NA NA TRBV19 CASSVTGANVLTF TGTGCCAGTAGTGTCACTGGGGCCAACGTCCTGACTTTC
TRBJ1-1 NA NA TRBV7-6 CASSLLVDTEAFF TGTGCCAGCAGCCTCTTAGTCGACACTGAAGCTTTCTTT
TRBJ2-7 TRBD2 NA TRBV5-1 CASMPGLAWGYEQYF TGCGCCAGCATGCCGGGACTAGCGTGGGGCTACGAGCAGTACTTC
TRBJ2-3 NA NA TRBV5-1 CASSLGGFADTQYF TGCGCCAGCAGCTTGGGGGGTTTTGCAGATACGCAGTATTTT
TRBJ1-2 TRBD1 NA TRBV27 CASSSHIFGQGGYTF TGTGCCAGCAGTTCACACATTTTCGGACAGGGAGGATACACCTTC
TRBJ2-5 NA NA TRBV5-8 CASSSSGAKETQYF TGTGCCAGCAGCTCCTCAGGCGCGAAAGAGACCCAGTACTTC
TRBJ2-3 TRBD2 NA TRBV2 CASSEGLAVNTQYF TGTGCCAGCAGTGAAGGGCTAGCGGTCAATACGCAGTATTTT
TRBJ2-5 TRBD2 NA TRBV11-2 CASSLGLAGDQETQYF TGTGCCAGCAGCTTAGGGCTAGCGGGGGACCAAGAGACCCAGTACTTC
TRBJ1-1 NA NA TRBV30 CAWSYGQGGVAFF TGTGCCTGGAGTTATGGGCAGGGTGGCGTAGCTTTCTTT
TRBJ1-4 TRBD1 NA TRBV30 CAWGTGFDEKLFF TGTGCCTGGGGGACAGGATTCGATGAAAAACTGTTTTTT
TRBJ2-1 TRBD1 NA TRBV14 CASSQGGQAVRNEQFF TGTGCCAGCAGCCAAGGGGGACAGGCGGTGAGGAATGAGCAGTTCTTC
TRBJ1-1 NA NA TRBV5-1 CASGTTGGNVNTEAFF TGCGCCAGCGGCACAACCGGGGGAAACGTGAACACTGAAGCTTTCTTT
TRBJ1-1 TRBD1 once TRBV6-5 CASRGTGTMNTEAFF TGTGCCAGCAGAGGGACAGGGACCATGAACACTGAAGCTTTCTTT
TRBJ1-2 NA NA TRBV7-8 CASSLGTAHSYGYTF TGTGCCAGCAGCTTAGGGACAGCCCATTCCTATGGCTACACCTTC
TRBJ2-7 NA NA TRBV6-1 CASITGSSYEQYF TGTGCCAGCATCACAGGGAGCTCCTACGAGCAGTACTTC
TRBJ2-2 NA NA TRBV11-2 CASSSTGWGTGELFF TGTGCCAGCAGCTCAACAGGGTGGGGCACCGGGGAGCTGTTTTTT
TRBJ2-1 NA once TRBV9 CASSMGALDEQFF TGTGCCAGCAGCATGGGAGCCCTAGATGAGCAGTTCTTC
TRBJ2-1 NA NA TRBV19 CASSIRSGRSNEQFF TGTGCCAGTAGTATTAGGTCCGGGAGAAGTAATGAGCAGTTCTTC
TRBJ1-3 NA NA TRBV30 CAWSLGRYRSTIYF TGTGCCTGGAGCCTAGGACGGTACCGAAGCACCATATATTTT